The 9 T cell receptor beta chains given below trace back to one sample, sequenced in a study of CXCR3-negative and CXCR3-positive naive CD8 T cells. The authors made the TRB cDNA libraries by 5' RACE using UMI labels. TCRdb re-called the 5' RACE reads; every CDR3 protein appears as one record, without DNA. Its table records roughly 3,100 distinct CDR3 sequences. What was sequenced was naive CXCR3- CD8+ T cells from blood. Subset of the sample: CD45RO-CCR7+CD27+CD95- naive CD8+ T cells lacking CXCR3 (TNR3-). These receptors came from a human donor in good health. Some clones in this sample may be carry-over from other donors' samples.

This clonotype is medium-sized by frequency. The chain combines TRBV15 with TRBJ1-6; checking the TCRdb D call of TRBD1 is not possible without DNA. Germline V CDR1 and CDR2: LNHNV, YYDKDF (reference sequence). The length of the CDR3 is 16 residues. The CDR3 reads CATSDAGQPALTPLHF.

The chain has TRBV7-8 and TRBJ2-5. The CDR3 has 11 residues. From germline, CDR1 is SGHVS and CDR2 FQNEAQ. The CDR3 here is CASSLGIDQYF.

In terms of frequency, this clonotype is medium-sized. The chain has TRBV29-1 and TRBJ2-2; TCRdb returns TRBD2, unconfirmable since there is no DNA. This CDR3 has 12 residues. The V gene's germline CDR1 is SQVTM and CDR2 ANQGSEA. This CDR3 reads CSAAGGTGELFF.

This chain links TRBV10-1 with TRBJ2-1; the D call from TCRdb, TRBD1, cannot be confirmed without DNA. The CDR3 contains 15 residues. In germline, CDR1 is WNHNN, CDR2 SYGVQD (reference sequence). The CDR3: CASSEGTGFYNEQFF.

This clonotype ranks as medium-sized in terms of frequency. V and J are TRBV29-1 and TRBJ2-3. Germline V lookup: CDR1 SQVTM, CDR2 ANQGSEA. The CDR3 has 12 residues. CDR3 protein: CSVATYNDTQYF.

This clonotype ranks as medium-sized in terms of frequency. V and J are TRBV29-1 and TRBJ2-1; TCRdb picks TRBD1, but there is no DNA to check that call. The germline V gene encodes CDR1 SQVTM and CDR2 ANQGSEA. The CDR3 totals 15 residues. The CDR3 sequence is CSARGARDPYNEQFF.

This clonotype registers medium-sized by frequency. The J gene is TRBJ2-1, the V gene TRBV4-2; lacking DNA, the TRBD2 call made by TCRdb goes unchecked. CDR3 length equals 17 residues. Germline CDR1 is LGHNA and CDR2 is YNFKEQ. CDR3 loop: CASSQAPGGMSYNEQFF.

Considering frequency, this clonotype is large. This rearrangement joins TRBV12-3 or TRBV12-4 to TRBJ2-2. The CDR3 runs 11 residues. The CDR3 sequence is CASMVVGELFF.

This chain links TRBV4-1 with TRBJ2-5. CDR3 size: 16 residues. Per germline, CDR1 MGHRA and CDR2 YSYEKL. The CDR3 protein is CASSQEMETNQETQYF.